The rows below give T cell receptor beta chains drawn from one sample of a study of beta chain features in type 1 diabetes. TCRdb keeps only in-frame clones here, not all; method: immunoSEQ multiplex PCR. Found here are 350,000 to 400,000 clones, about 16% of them singletons; the top ten hold about 0.02%. The sequencing input was naive CD4+ T cells from blood. These receptors were obtained from a woman between 18 and 29 years old in good health. Both conserved end residues are part of each CDR3. Each record gives: CDR3 length, clone size, J gene, D gene, V gene, CDR3 protein, CDR3 DNA. The D gene is left open where the match is weak. Not all rows give a size; the values are once, few, many and, for expanded clones, a class.

>15|NA|TRBJ2-7|TRBD1|TRBV19
CASSISGTDSYEQYF
TGTGCCAGTAGTATATCCGGGACAGACTCCTACGAGCAGTACTTC
>15|NA|TRBJ1-5|TRBD1|TRBV18
CASSSTGRDNQPQHF
TGTGCCAGCTCATCGACAGGGCGGGACAATCAGCCCCAGCATTTT
>16|NA|TRBJ2-7|TRBD2|TRBV5-6
CASSLGKREGSYEQYF
TGTGCCAGCAGCCTTGGAAAGCGGGAGGGTTCCTACGAGCAGTACTTC
>13|few|TRBJ1-2|NA|TRBV6-5
CASSYFDGRRHTF
TGTGCCAGCAGTTACTTCGACGGGAGAAGACACACCTTC
>12|few|TRBJ2-5|NA|TRBV29-1
CSVGIGEETQYF
TGCAGCGTTGGTATCGGGGAGGAGACCCAGTACTTC
>15|NA|TRBJ1-2|NA|TRBV5-1
CASSAQRVGPYGYTF
TGCGCCAGCAGCGCTCAGAGGGTAGGGCCCTATGGCTACACCTTC
>14|NA|TRBJ2-1|TRBD2|TRBV27
CASSLFGGSGEQFF
TGTGCCAGCAGTTTATTCGGCGGGAGTGGTGAGCAGTTCTTC
>17|few|TRBJ2-6|TRBD1|TRBV12-5
CASGWTGYPSGANVLTF
TGTGCTAGTGGTTGGACAGGGTACCCCTCTGGGGCCAACGTCCTGACTTTC
>13|NA|TRBJ1-2|NA|TRBV30
CAWSWQGTDGYTF
TGTGCCTGGAGTTGGCAGGGGACGGATGGCTACACCTTC
>13|NA|TRBJ2-7|NA|TRBV7-3
CASSAAIAYEQYF
TGTGCCAGCAGCGCCGCCATAGCCTACGAGCAGTACTTC
>12|NA|TRBJ2-7|TRBD2|TRBV5-1
CASAVAGAEQYF
TGCGCCAGCGCGGTTGCGGGAGCCGAGCAGTACTTC
>14|once|TRBJ1-1|TRBD1|TRBV18
CASSGQFTNTEAFF
TGTGCCAGCTCGGGACAGTTCACGAACACTGAAGCTTTCTTT
>14|NA|TRBJ1-2|TRBD1|TRBV7-9
CASSRLPTGDGYTF
TGTGCCAGCAGCCGATTACCTACAGGGGATGGCTACACCTTC
>14|NA|TRBJ1-1|NA|TRBV7-9
CASSFSQGLTEAFF
TGTGCCAGCAGCTTCTCTCAGGGGCTCACTGAAGCTTTCTTT
>14|NA|TRBJ2-3|TRBD2|TRBV28
CASRGLAGTDTQYF
TGTGCCAGCAGGGGACTAGCGGGCACAGATACGCAGTATTTT
>15|few|TRBJ2-7|NA|TRBV18
CASSPPRVADYEQYF
TGTGCCAGCTCACCACCGAGAGTAGCGGACTACGAGCAGTACTTC
>14|NA|TRBJ1-1|NA|TRBV10-3
CAISESEVPGKAFF
TGTGCCATCAGTGAGTCGGAGGTTCCAGGTAAAGCTTTCTTT
>14|few|TRBJ2-3|NA|TRBV5-1
CASSWGESTDTQYF
TGCGCCAGCAGCTGGGGGGAAAGCACAGATACGCAGTATTTT
>13|NA|TRBJ2-3|NA|TRBV5-1
CASYSGITDTQYF
TGCGCCAGCTATAGCGGAATCACAGATACGCAGTATTTT
>16|NA|TRBJ2-5|TRBD2|TRBV4-2
CASSSRTSGGQETQYF
TGTGCCAGCAGCTCACGGACTAGCGGGGGCCAAGAGACCCAGTACTTC
>15|NA|TRBJ2-3|TRBD2|TRBV6-4
CASRPLAGSTDTQYF
TGTGCCAGCAGGCCGCTAGCGGGGAGCACAGATACGCAGTATTTT
>15|NA|TRBJ1-1|NA|TRBV9
CASSGNSNANTEAFF
TGTGCCAGCAGCGGAAACAGCAACGCGAACACTGAAGCTTTCTTT
>12|few|TRBJ2-1|NA|TRBV29-1
CSVGLSYNEQFF
TGCAGCGTTGGACTTTCCTACAATGAGCAGTTCTTC
>13|few|TRBJ1-1|TRBD1|TRBV29-1
CSARDSLNTEAFF
TGCAGCGCAAGGGACAGTTTGAACACTGAAGCTTTCTTT
>13|few|TRBJ2-7|TRBD1|TRBV7-6
CASSRTGSYEQYF
TGTGCCAGCAGCCGGACAGGGTCCTACGAGCAGTACTTC
>12|NA|TRBJ1-1|TRBD1|TRBV30
CATGQGATEAFF
TGTGCCACGGGACAGGGGGCCACTGAAGCTTTCTTT
>16|few|TRBJ2-1|TRBD2|TRBV28
CASSPPGSGRFNEQFF
TGTGCCAGCAGTCCCCCCGGGAGCGGGAGGTTCAATGAGCAGTTCTTC
>14|NA|TRBJ2-7|TRBD1|TRBV14
CASSLDRGLDEQYF
TGTGCCAGCAGCCTGGACAGGGGGCTTGACGAGCAGTACTTC
>15|few|TRBJ1-1|NA|TRBV29-1
CSVEGAGLMNTEAFF
TGCAGCGTTGAAGGAGCGGGACTTATGAACACTGAAGCTTTCTTT
>16|NA|TRBJ2-1|TRBD2|TRBV19
CASRIWRGDSYNEQFF
TGTGCCAGTAGGATCTGGCGGGGGGATTCCTACAATGAGCAGTTCTTC
>14|NA|TRBJ1-5|NA|TRBV18
CASSPRQENQPQHF
TGTGCCAGCTCACCACGACAGGAAAATCAGCCCCAGCATTTT
>15|NA|TRBJ2-5|NA|TRBV21-1
CASSKLEARKGAQYF
TGTGCCAGCAGCAAACTCGAGGCTAGAAAGGGGGCCCAGTACTTC
>15|NA|TRBJ2-2|TRBD1|TRBV2
CASSGQGAGTGELFF
TGTGCCAGCAGTGGACAGGGGGCGGGGACCGGGGAGCTGTTTTTT
>15|NA|TRBJ1-1|TRBD1|TRBV18
CASSPSDRGNTEAFF
TGTGCCAGCTCACCTTCCGACAGGGGGAACACTGAAGCTTTCTTT
>13|NA|TRBJ2-1|NA|TRBV11-1
CASSSGEGNEQFF
TGTGCCAGCAGCTCAGGGGAGGGTAATGAGCAGTTCTTC
>14|NA|TRBJ1-5|TRBD1|TRBV30
CAWTPGQHNQPQHF
TGTGCCTGGACCCCGGGACAGCACAATCAGCCCCAGCATTTT
>14|NA|TRBJ2-5|NA|TRBV9
CASSVWGGKETQYF
TGTGCCAGCAGCGTATGGGGCGGGAAAGAGACCCAGTACTTC
>19|few|TRBJ2-6|TRBD1|TRBV11-3
CASSTGRDRGSSGANVLTF
TGTGCCAGCAGCACGGGCCGGGACAGGGGGTCCTCTGGGGCCAACGTCCTGACTTTC
>13|NA|TRBJ2-3|TRBD1|TRBV30
CALGPHRGDTQYF
TGTGCCTTAGGGCCGCACAGGGGAGATACGCAGTATTTT
>16|few|TRBJ2-1|NA|TRBV4-3
CASSHPQGRIGNEQFF
TGCGCCAGCAGCCATCCCCAGGGCCGAATCGGCAATGAGCAGTTCTTC
>13|few|TRBJ1-2|TRBD1|TRBV5-1
CASSSGTDYGYTF
TGCGCCAGCAGCTCCGGGACAGACTATGGCTACACCTTC
>14|NA|TRBJ2-7|NA|TRBV7-2
CASSFDVRAYEQYF
TGTGCCAGCAGCTTTGATGTGCGGGCCTACGAGCAGTACTTC
>16|NA|TRBJ2-7|TRBD1|TRBV5-4
CASSTGGGRAHYEQYF
TGTGCCAGCAGCACAGGGGGCGGGAGAGCACACTACGAGCAGTACTTC
>12|NA|TRBJ2-1|NA|TRBV18
CASSPRRIEQFF
TGTGCCAGCTCACCAAGGAGGATTGAGCAGTTCTTC
>14|NA|TRBJ1-1|NA|TRBV18
CASSRETENTEAFF
TGTGCCAGCTCCCGAGAGACAGAGAACACTGAAGCTTTCTTT
>13|NA|TRBJ2-7|NA|TRBV7-9
CASSLMGAGEQYF
TGTGCCAGCAGCCTCATGGGGGCAGGCGAGCAGTACTTC
>13|few|TRBJ1-5|NA|TRBV27
CASSEQGHQPQHF
TGTGCCAGCAGTGAGCAGGGGCATCAGCCCCAGCATTTT
>14|few|TRBJ2-7|TRBD1|TRBV10-3
CAIMRGQGIDEQYF
TGTGCCATCATGAGGGGACAGGGTATTGACGAGCAGTACTTC
>15|few|TRBJ2-1|TRBD1|TRBV6-5
CASSSDRGQYNEQFF
TGTGCCAGCAGTTCGGACAGGGGGCAGTACAATGAGCAGTTCTTC
>15|few|TRBJ2-7|TRBD1|TRBV28
CASSPAGTGAYEQYF
TGTGCCAGCAGCCCTGCCGGGACAGGGGCCTACGAGCAGTACTTC
>14|few|TRBJ2-7|NA|TRBV29-1
CSVGGLLDIYEQYF
TGCAGCGTTGGTGGACTACTAGATATCTACGAGCAGTACTTC